Below, 26 T cell receptor beta chains from the same sample are listed, as sequenced in a study of a mutant IDH1 vaccine in newly diagnosed glioma. No antigen has been identified for these receptors. Noted time point: week 23, last vaccination. Alongside topical imiquimod, each dose of vaccine comprised 300 ug of mutant IDH1 20-mer peptide. Generated by immunoSEQ multiplex PCR, the TCRdb table keeps only in-frame clones and is missing some. This table holds 50,000 to 60,000 clones, about four fifths found once. This sample comprised PBMCs, obtained from a glioma patient whose treatment included an IDH1 peptide vaccine. The receptors derive from a man aged 35-49 years with glioma.

The chain has TRBV5-6 and TRBJ2-5; the D gene is possibly TRBD2 (6 bases). CDR3 length: 14 amino acids. Germline CDR1 is SGHDT and CDR2 is YYEEEE. V dropped 3 bases and J dropped 2 bases, with 11 bases sitting between them. The CDR3 region has the DNA TGTGCCAGCAGCTCGGGACTTCTTCAAGAGACCCAGTACTTC. Amino acid sequence: CASSSGLLQETQYF.

This clone was recorded a few times. V is TRBV10-1 and J is TRBJ1-5, with D possibly being TRBD1 (6 bases). The CDR3 has 16 residues. Deletions cut 6 bases from V and 5 bases from J, with 20 bases between. CDR1 is WNHNN and CDR2 is SYGVQD in the germline V gene (reference sequence). This chain's CDR3 is CASRPEPRTAHQPQHF. In DNA form, the CDR3 reads TGCGCCAGCAGGCCTGAACCTCGGACAGCGCATCAGCCCCAGCATTTT.

The rearrangement joins TRBV15 to TRBJ2-2; D might be TRBD1 (6 bases). CDR3 length: 18 residues. Looked up from germline, CDR1 is LNHNV and CDR2 is YYDKDF (reference sequence). Trimming shortened V by 7 bases and J by 7 bases, and 28 bases separated the two germline ends. CDR3 nucleotides: TGTGCCACCAACGATCGCTATCTACAGGGTCACCGTGGCGGGGAGCTGTTTTTT. Translation gives CATNDRYLQGHRGGELFF.

This clone was observed once. The rearrangement uses TRBV7-9 and TRBJ1-4; D perhaps matches TRBD1 (5 bases). Per the germline V gene, CDR1 is SEHNR and CDR2 is FQNEAQ (reference sequence). The CDR3 length is 15 residues. V gave up 0 bases and J gave up 5 bases, with 10 bases separating them. The CDR3 here is CASSLAGAPNEKLFF. DNA for the CDR3: TGTGCCAGCAGCTTAGCCGGGGCCCCAAATGAAAAACTGTTTTTT. Together with reference TRBV7-9 and TRBJ1-4, the CDR3 gives the full variable domain: DTGVSQNPRHKITKRGQNVTFRCDPISEHNRLYWYRQTLGQGPEFLTYFQNEAQLEKSRLLSDRFSAERPKGSFSTLEIQRTEQGDSAMYLCASSLAGAPNEKLFFGSGTQLSVL.

The chain has TRBV6-1 and TRBJ1-2; D gene unclear. The germline gives CDR1 MNHNS, CDR2 SASEGT. The CDR3 length is 13 residues. The V end lost 3 bases, the J end lost 8 bases, and 13 bases lay between the germline ends. The CDR3 loop is CASSEVSPWGYTF. For the CDR3, the DNA is TGTGCCAGCAGTGAGGTCAGCCCCTGGGGCTACACCTTC.

This clone was detected only a few times. CDR3 loop: CASNQEVTDSEEWGYTF. CDR3 DNA: TGTGCCAGCAATCAGGAGGTGACGGACTCAGAAGAATGGGGCTACACCTTC. The V gene is TRBV5-6, the J gene TRBJ1-2; D remains unclear. This CDR3 comprises 17 residues. The germline V gene encodes CDR1 SGHDT and CDR2 YYEEEE. The V and J ends lost 6 bases and 8 bases respectively, with 29 bases between them.

There are a few counts of this clone. This CDR3 is CASSSSGGADTQYF. CDR3 coding DNA: TGTGCCAGCAGCTCTAGCGGGGGGGCAGATACGCAGTATTTT. The chain joins TRBV5-6 to TRBJ2-3, with 12 bases lining up with TRBD2. Germline loops: CDR1 SGHDT, CDR2 YYEEEE. This CDR3 has 14 residues. J lost 4 bases, V lost 3 bases, and 0 bases had no gene match.

The chain carries TRBV6-1 and TRBJ2-3; 7 nucleotides match TRBD2. This CDR3 spans 15 amino acids. Germline CDR1 reads MNHNS; CDR2 reads SASEGT. The junction had 2 bases not matched to a gene; V was cut back by 1 base and J by 1 base. The CDR3 loop is CASSEGRGGTDTQYF. Written as DNA, the CDR3 is TGTGCCAGCAGTGAAGGTCGGGGGGGCACAGATACGCAGTATTTT.

This clone was recorded only once. The V gene is TRBV29-1, the J gene TRBJ1-2; a weak D match, TRBD1 (6 bases). CDR1 is SQVTM and CDR2 is ANQGSEA in the germline V gene. This CDR3 spans 14 amino acids. V gave up 3 bases and J gave up 7 bases, with 18 bases separating them. In nucleotides, the CDR3 is TGCAGCGTTGAGGGGGGCGCAGGGCTTAGTGGCTACACCTTC. Protein sequence: CSVEGGAGLSGYTF.

This clone was found once. This rearrangement joins TRBV7-9 to TRBJ1-1; perhaps TRBD1 as D (5 bases). This CDR3 has 14 residues. CDR1 SEHNR and CDR2 FQNEAQ come from the germline V gene (reference sequence). The germline V and J ends were trimmed by 0 bases and 5 bases, with 10 bases remaining between them. For the CDR3, the DNA is TGTGCCAGCAGCTTAGCAGGGGTGAGAACTGAAGCTTTCTTT. Protein sequence: CASSLAGVRTEAFF.

The chain couples TRBV7-2 to TRBJ2-1; 9 nucleotides line up with TRBD1. The CDR3 runs to 16 residues. Looked up from germline, CDR1 is SGHTA and CDR2 is FQGNSA. V lost 3 bases and J lost 9; bases outside the gene matches: 12. DNA for the CDR3: TGTGCCAGCAGCTTCGGACAGGGGACGAGTTCGAGTGAGCAGTTCTTC. Protein sequence: CASSFGQGTSSSEQFF.

This clone was observed a single time. This chain joins TRBV7-9 and TRBJ1-3; D remains unclear. The CDR3 loop spans 15 amino acids. V lost 5 bases to trimming and J lost 0 bases, with 11 bases between them. Per the germline V gene, CDR1 is SEHNR and CDR2 is FQNEAQ (reference sequence). The DNA for the CDR3 is TGTGCCAGCAGCCCGGGGAAAAGCTCTGGAAACACCATATATTTT. Translation gives CASSPGKSSGNTIYF.

This chain's CDR3 is CAWQPDGNTGELFF. The CDR3 nucleotides read TGTGCCTGGCAGCCCGACGGGAACACCGGGGAGCTGTTTTTT. This chain uses TRBV30 with TRBJ2-2; D remains ambiguous. Per germline, CDR1 GTSNPN and CDR2 SVGIG (reference sequence). The CDR3 runs to 14 residues. Between the trimmed V and J ends, which lost 5 bases and 1 base, there was a span of 11 bases.

The chain combines TRBV27 with TRBJ2-7; 8 nucleotides match TRBD1. The CDR3 totals 14 residues. The germline gives CDR1 MNHEY, CDR2 SMNVEV (reference sequence). V trimming: 5 bases; J trimming: 2 bases; junction bases outside the gene matches: 5. The CDR3 DNA sequence: TGTGCCAGCAGTAAACAGGGGGAGGCCTACGAGCAGTACTTC. It translates to CASSKQGEAYEQYF.

The V call is TRBV9, the J call TRBJ2-1, with D maybe TRBD2 (5 bases). V dropped 3 bases and J dropped 2 bases, with 12 bases sitting between them. There are 15 residues in the CDR3. Germline V gene sequence: CDR1 SGDLS, CDR2 YYNGEE. Here the CDR3 reads CASSATQRTYNEQFF. DNA of the CDR3: TGTGCCAGCAGCGCCACTCAGCGGACCTACAATGAGCAGTTCTTC.

The chain has TRBV19 and TRBJ2-3, with D perhaps matching TRBD2 (5 bases). CDR1 is LNHDA and CDR2 is SQIVND in the germline V gene (reference sequence). Trimming pared 0 bases from V and 6 bases from J, leaving 10 bases between. This CDR3 is 14 amino acids long. The CDR3 DNA reads as TGTGCCAGTAGTATAGAAGGAGGACCCGATACGCAGTATTTT. Its translation is CASSIEGGPDTQYF.

The V call is TRBV9, the J call TRBJ1-2, with TRBD1 as a possible D gene (6 bases). This CDR3 spans 17 amino acids. CDR1 is SGDLS and CDR2 is YYNGEE in the germline V gene. V gave up 3 bases and J gave up 2 bases, with 20 bases separating them. CDR3 in amino acids: CASSEGVWGGSNYGYTF. CDR3 DNA sequence: TGTGCCAGCAGCGAGGGGGTTTGGGGGGGATCCAACTATGGCTACACCTTC.

V usage is TRBV4-2 and J usage is TRBJ1-6, with no clear D. Trimming left V 0 bases short and J 0 bases short, with 9 bases between. Germline values: CDR1 LGHNA, CDR2 YNFKEQ. The CDR3 length is 17 residues. The CDR3 DNA reads TGTGCCAGCAGCCAAGAAACCCGTCCCTCCTATAATTCACCCCTCCACTTT. This sequence encodes CASSQETRPSYNSPLHF.

The V and J genes are TRBV7-2 and TRBJ1-4; unclear D gene. The length of the CDR3 is 14 residues. Trimming cost V 1 base and J 13 bases, with 16 bases left between them. From germline, CDR1 is SGHTA and CDR2 FQGNSA. The CDR3 DNA reads as TGTGCCAGCAGCTTAGACGGCCGGCCCCGAGTACTGTTTTTT. This encodes CASSLDGRPRVLFF. The full variable domain, in which reference TRBV7-2 and TRBJ1-4 provide the parts outside the CDR3, is GAGVSQSPSNKVTEKGKDVELRCDPISGHTALYWYRQSLGQGLEFLIYFQGNSAPDKSGLPSDRFSAERTGGSVSTLTIQRTQQEDSAVYLCASSLDGRPRVLFFGSGTQLSVL.

V and J are TRBV11-2 and TRBJ1-2, with 8 nucleotides matching TRBD1. Germline V CDR1 and CDR2: SGHAT, FQNNGV. The junction had 10 bases not matched to a gene; V was cut back by 0 bases and J by 7 bases. The CDR3 is 16 residues long. CDR3 protein: CASSLEASRGLGGYTF. CDR3 in DNA: TGTGCCAGCAGCTTAGAGGCCTCCAGGGGGCTAGGTGGCTACACCTTC.

The chain has TRBV4-1 and TRBJ2-5, with 8 nucleotides matching TRBD1. Germline V CDR1 and CDR2: MGHRA, YSYEKL. The CDR3 extends over 16 amino acids. V lost 4 bases to trimming and J lost 5 bases; unmatched junction nucleotides: 12. The CDR3, as DNA: TGCGCCAGCAGCCGGCCGGGACAGGCTTTAGGGGAGACCCAGTACTTC. Translating gives CASSRPGQALGETQYF.

This clone was detected only once. DNA for the CDR3: TGTGCCAGTGATGGACCAGACACCGGGGAGCTGTTTTTT. Encoded protein: CASDGPDTGELFF. The genes are TRBV2 and TRBJ2-2; D gene unclear. V lost 9 bases and J lost 3, with 11 bases in between. The CDR3 loop spans 13 amino acids. Germline V lookup: CDR1 SNHLY, CDR2 FYNNEI.

The sample holds a few counts of this clone. The V call is TRBV19, the J call TRBJ2-2, with D uncertain. The CDR3 sequence is 13 residues long. Trimming left V 5 bases short and J 6 bases short, with 10 bases between. Germline V gives CDR1 LNHDA, CDR2 SQIVND (reference sequence). CDR3 residues: CASSPAVAGELFF. DNA of the CDR3: TGTGCCAGTAGTCCAGCAGTCGCCGGGGAGCTGTTTTTT.

The chain joins TRBV5-1 to TRBJ1-4, with TRBD1 matching over 9 bases. J gave up 8 bases and V 1 base, and 12 bases lay outside the gene matches. The germline V gene encodes CDR1 SGHRS and CDR2 YFSETQ. The CDR3 has 17 amino acids. The CDR3, as DNA: TGCGCCAGCAGCTTGTTGGGACAGGGAACTGGAATCGAAAAACTGTTTTTT. As protein: CASSLLGQGTGIEKLFF.

V gene TRBV7-2 combines with J gene TRBJ1-3; D remains ambiguous. Germline lookup yields CDR1 SGHTA and CDR2 FQGNSA. V gave up 1 base and J gave up 0 bases, with 10 bases separating them. The CDR3 has 16 residues. The CDR3 region has the DNA TGTGCCAGCAGCTTAGGGTCGCCGTACTCTGGAAACACCATATATTTT. Translating it yields CASSLGSPYSGNTIYF.

The sample holds a few counts of this clone. The chain joins TRBV19 to TRBJ2-2; 8 bases match TRBD1. The CDR3 extends over 15 amino acids. V trimming: 6 bases; J trimming: 0 bases; junction bases outside the gene matches: 3. Germline CDR1 reads LNHDA; CDR2 reads SQIVND (reference sequence). In nucleotides, the CDR3 is TGTGCCAGTAGGGCAGGGGGCCCGAACACCGGGGAGCTGTTTTTT. The encoded protein is CASRAGGPNTGELFF.